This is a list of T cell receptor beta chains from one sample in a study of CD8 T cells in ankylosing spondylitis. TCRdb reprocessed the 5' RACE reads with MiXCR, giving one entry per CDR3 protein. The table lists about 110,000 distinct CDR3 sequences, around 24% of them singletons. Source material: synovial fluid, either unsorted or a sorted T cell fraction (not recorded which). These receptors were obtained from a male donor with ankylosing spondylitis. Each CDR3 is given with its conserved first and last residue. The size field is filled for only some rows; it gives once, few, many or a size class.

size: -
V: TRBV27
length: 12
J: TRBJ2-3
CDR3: CASSPGSDTQYF

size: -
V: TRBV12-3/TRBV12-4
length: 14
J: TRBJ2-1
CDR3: CASSLERSYNEQFF

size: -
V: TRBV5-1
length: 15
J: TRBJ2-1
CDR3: CASSLARTGLNEQFF

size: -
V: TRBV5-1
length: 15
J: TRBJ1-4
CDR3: CASSLGGQTNEKLFF

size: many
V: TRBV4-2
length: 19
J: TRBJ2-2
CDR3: CASSSRGTSGPRGTGELFF

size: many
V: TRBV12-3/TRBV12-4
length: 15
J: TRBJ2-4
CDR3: CASSLAESGTHIQYF

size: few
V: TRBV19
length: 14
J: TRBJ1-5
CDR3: CASSIWSGRWSQHF

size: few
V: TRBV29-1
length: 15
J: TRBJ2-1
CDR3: CSVAPTGRSYNEQFF

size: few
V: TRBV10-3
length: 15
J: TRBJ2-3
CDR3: CAIRRPSGNTDTQYF

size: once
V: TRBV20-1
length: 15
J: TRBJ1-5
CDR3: CSARDYRGGNQPQHF

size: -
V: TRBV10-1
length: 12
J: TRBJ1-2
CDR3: CASSDPAGGYTF

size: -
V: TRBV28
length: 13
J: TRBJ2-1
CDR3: CASSLTSVYEQFF

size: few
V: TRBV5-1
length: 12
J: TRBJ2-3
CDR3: CASSNPGGTQYF

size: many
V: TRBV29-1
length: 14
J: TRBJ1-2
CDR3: CSVEVGRSHYGYTF

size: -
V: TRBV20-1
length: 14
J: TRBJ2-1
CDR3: CSASRAGTYNEQFF

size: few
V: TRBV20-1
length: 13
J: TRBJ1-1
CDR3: CSARVDQNTEAFF

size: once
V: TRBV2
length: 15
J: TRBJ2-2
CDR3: CASGRDRGHTGELFF

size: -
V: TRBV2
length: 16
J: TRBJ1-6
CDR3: CASSEGGTGDYSPLHF

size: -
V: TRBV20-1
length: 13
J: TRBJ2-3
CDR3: CSAADRGADTQYF

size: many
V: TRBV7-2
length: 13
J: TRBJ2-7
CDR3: CASSPITLGEQYF

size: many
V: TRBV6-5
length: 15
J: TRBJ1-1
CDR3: CASSYPGQGNTEAFF

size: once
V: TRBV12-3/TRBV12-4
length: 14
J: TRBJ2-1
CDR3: CASSKLSPSNEQFF

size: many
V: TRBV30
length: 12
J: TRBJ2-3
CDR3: CARGESTDTQYF